The clone carrying this T cell receptor beta chain was seen just once. Antigen: not known. Unmatched junction bases numbered 0, after V lost 5 bases and J lost 2 bases. CDR1 is MNHEY, CDR2 SVGAGI, per germline. This CDR3 region has 13 residues. Clones were read by immunoSEQ multiplex PCR, and TCRdb kept only the in-frame ones, dropping some. The sample lists 2 million to 2.5 million clones; about 94% were seen once. This sample was taken from a study of shared clonotypes between healthy human individuals. Regarding the study as a whole: The study generally estimated greater richness for naive than memory subsets. Only blood was sampled; tissue repertoires likely differ.

The split of CD4+ cells yielded CD45RA+ naive and CD45RA-negative memory subsets. The chain employs TRBV6-5 and TRBJ1-3; TRBD1 matches 7 bases. The sample was naive CD4+ T cells sorted from blood. Subset: CD45RA+ positively selected. The sequence was collected from a man younger than 35 in good health. The CDR3 reads CASSRGPGNTIYF. DNA for the CDR3: TGTGCCAGCAGTAGGGGGCCTGGAAACACCATATATTTT.